One T cell receptor beta chain is described in this entry. What it binds is unknown. These data originate in a study of cytomegalovirus exposure and HLA in healthy donors. Study-level points and caveats: Most likely, a cluster of highly shared sequence variants arose as a sequencing artifact. Data from an earlier analysis indicated that most TCR beta V segments were productive either about 90% or about 30% of the time.

This CDR3 comprises 15 residues. Germline values: CDR1 SGHAT, CDR2 FQNNGV. The V gene lost 1 base and the J gene lost 5 bases, with 11 bases spanning the gap. Researchers ran the PCR with 60 Vbeta and 13 Jbeta primers. The method was immunoSEQ multiplex PCR; TCRdb's version includes in-frame clones alone and lacks a portion of them. The sample holds roughly 160,000 clones, over 75% seen once. The receptor was isolated from a woman in her fifties or sixties in good health and CMV-seropositive. The specimen sequenced was PBMCs. The genes are TRBV11-2 and TRBJ1-4; unclear D gene. The CDR3 nucleotides are TGTGCCAGCAGCTTAGTGTCACTTCAAAATGAAAAACTGTTTTTT. It specifies CASSLVSLQNEKLFF.